This TCR beta chain was retrieved from a study of cytomegalovirus exposure and HLA in healthy donors. This CDR3 has 18 amino acids. The germline gives CDR1 SGHAT, CDR2 FQNNGV. Trimming cost V 5 bases and J 5 bases; bases outside gene matches: 19. In the PCR, 60 Vbeta and 13 Jbeta primers were used. Profiled with immunoSEQ multiplex PCR; TCRdb holds only in-frame clones, not every one. The sample holds approximately 150,000 clones; around 77% are singletons and the top ten take 0.94%. The clonotype originates from a woman aged 55-69 years in good health and CMV-seronegative. The sequencing sample was made of PBMCs. The chain joins TRBV11-2 to TRBJ2-5, with 8 positions matching TRBD2. CDR3 bases: TGTGCCAGCAGCCCGCTTTATGGTAGCGGGGACCCTGGGGAGACCCAGTACTTC. It translates to CASSPLYGSGDPGETQYF.